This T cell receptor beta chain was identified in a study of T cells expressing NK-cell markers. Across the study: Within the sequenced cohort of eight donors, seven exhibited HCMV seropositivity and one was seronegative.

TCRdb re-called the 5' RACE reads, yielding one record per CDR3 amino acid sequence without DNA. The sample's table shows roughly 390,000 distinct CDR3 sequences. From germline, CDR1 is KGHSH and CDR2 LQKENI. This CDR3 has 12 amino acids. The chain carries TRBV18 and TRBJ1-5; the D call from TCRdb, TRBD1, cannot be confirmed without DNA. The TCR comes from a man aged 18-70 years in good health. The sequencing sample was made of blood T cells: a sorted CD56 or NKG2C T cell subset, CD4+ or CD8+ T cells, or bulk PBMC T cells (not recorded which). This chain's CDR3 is CASSPPNQPQHF.